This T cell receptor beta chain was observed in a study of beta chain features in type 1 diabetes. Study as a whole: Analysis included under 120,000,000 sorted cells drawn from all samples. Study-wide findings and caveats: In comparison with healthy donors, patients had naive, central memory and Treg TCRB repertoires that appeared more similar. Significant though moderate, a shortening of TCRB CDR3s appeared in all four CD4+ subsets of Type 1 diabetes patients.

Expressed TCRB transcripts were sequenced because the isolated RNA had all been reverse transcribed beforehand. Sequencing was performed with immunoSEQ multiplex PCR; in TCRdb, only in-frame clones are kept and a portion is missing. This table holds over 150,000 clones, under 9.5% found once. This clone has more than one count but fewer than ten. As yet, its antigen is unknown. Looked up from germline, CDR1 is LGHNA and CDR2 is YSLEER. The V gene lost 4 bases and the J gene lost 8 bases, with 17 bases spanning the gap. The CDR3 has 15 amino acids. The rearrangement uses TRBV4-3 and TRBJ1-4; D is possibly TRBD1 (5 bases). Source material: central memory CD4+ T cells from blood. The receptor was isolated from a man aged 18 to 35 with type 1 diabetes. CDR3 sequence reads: CASSRERQGREKLFF. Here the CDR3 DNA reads TGCGCCAGCAGCCGGGAAAGGCAGGGAAGGGAAAAACTGTTTTTT.